The clone carrying this T cell receptor beta chain was recorded only once. Its antigen is unidentified. The entry originates in a study of identifying expanded T cells in peripheral blood. Study outcomes and limitations: Roughly 2-week clone count variance significantly increased as total template count grew.

This CDR3 has 12 amino acids. CDR1 and CDR2 (germline): SNHLY, FYNNEI. With 6 bases removed from V and 7 bases from J, the gap between germline ends came to 10 bases. The data were produced by immunoSEQ multiplex PCR, yet TCRdb's version contains in-frame clones alone and is incomplete. Of some 96,000 clones listed, 88% are singletons. This chain joins TRBV2 and TRBJ2-1, with D possibly matching TRBD2 (6 bases). This TCR was recovered from a person aged 18-70 years in good health. The sample consisted of blood. CDR3 sequence (DNA): TGTGCCAGCAGGTCTGGGGGGAATGAGCAGTTCTTC. It codes for CASRSGGNEQFF.